The 6 T cell receptor beta chains reported below all come from one sample, sequenced in a study of T cells in Graves' hyperthyroidism and ophthalmopathy. TCR beta CDR3 sequences were amplified from RNA transcripts. Initially, a first-round RT-PCR of the TCR CDR3 employed the HTBI primer set. One entry per CDR3 protein results from TCRdb running MiXCR on the multiplex PCR reads. Here the sample spans 620,000 or so distinct CDR3 sequences, 13% to 15% being singletons. The sample comprised blood. All receptors derive from a woman in her 50s with Graves' ophthalmopathy.

The gene calls are TRBV20-1 and TRBJ1-3; D is unresolved. V was trimmed by 2 bases and J by 4 bases, leaving 3 bases between them. Germline lookup yields CDR1 DFQATT and CDR2 SNEGSKA (reference sequence). The CDR3 covers 11 residues. CDR3 nucleotides: TGCAGTGCTAGACAGGGAAACACCATATATTTT. Translating gives CSARQGNTIYF.

The CDR3 DNA reads as TGTGCCAGCAGTCCACTAGCGGGAGTGAGCTCCTACGAGCAGTACTTC. Residues: CASSPLAGVSSYEQYF. The chain employs TRBV12-3 or TRBV12-4 and TRBJ2-7; 11 positions match TRBD2. Trimming at V came to 5 bases and at J to 0 bases, leaving 6 bases not matched to a gene. This CDR3 spans 16 amino acids.

Many counts were recorded for this clonotype. The CDR3 loop is CASSPHVGLAGVAYNEQFF. The CDR3 coding sequence is TGTGCCAGCAGCCCGCATGTGGGACTAGCGGGAGTTGCCTACAATGAGCAGTTCTTC. This rearrangement joins TRBV28 to TRBJ2-1, with 14 bases identical to TRBD2. CDR3 size: 19 residues. With 6 bases clipped from V and 2 bases from J, the junction kept 12 bases outside the gene matches. CDR1 is MDHEN and CDR2 is SYDVKM in the germline V gene.

This clonotype appeared many times. The chain couples TRBV7-3 to TRBJ2-1; 7 positions agree with TRBD1. Looked up from germline, CDR1 is SGHTA and CDR2 is FQGTGA. The V segment lost 3 bases and the J segment 8 bases; nucleotides outside the gene matches: 16. This CDR3 is built from 17 residues. DNA for the CDR3: TGTGCCAGCAGCTTGATCCCCCTAGGGGGCCGGGGCGATGAGCAGTTCTTC. It is translated as CASSLIPLGGRGDEQFF.

This clonotype was seen many times. The gene calls are TRBV20-1 and TRBJ2-5, with D hard to call. The V end was cut by 6 bases, the J end by 5 bases, with 13 bases between. Per germline, CDR1 DFQATT and CDR2 SNEGSKA (reference sequence). CDR3 length: 12 amino acids. The CDR3 protein is CSARPNGETQYF. Here the CDR3 DNA reads TGCAGTGCCAGGCCTAACGGGGAGACCCAGTACTTC.

This clonotype has a count of ten or more. The chain has TRBV3-1 and TRBJ2-7, with 8 bases lining up with TRBD2. The CDR3 contains 15 residues. Germline CDR1 is LGHDT and CDR2 is YNNKEL (reference sequence). V lost 2 bases to trimming and J lost 4 bases; unmatched junction nucleotides: 7. The CDR3 sequence is CASSQRWSGRYEQYF. Written as DNA, the CDR3 is TGTGCCAGCAGCCAACGCTGGAGCGGGAGATACGAGCAGTACTTC.